The 18 T cell receptor beta chains below all came from one sample that was sequenced in a study of shared clonotypes between healthy human individuals (dated by TCRdb to between 2020 and 2021). The library was made by the immunoSEQ multiplex PCR assay. Drawn from immuneACCESS, this table holds only the in-frame rearrangements with V and J called that TCRdb kept. Clones are partly lost; checked studies trace under half to an unresolved V gene and leave the rest unexplained. The sample profile shows more than 2,000,000 clones; approximately 94% of them were found once. 0.14% of the sample rests with the top ten. Source material: naive CD4+ T cells sorted from blood. Explained via the paper, the cell subset or site label denotes: CD45RA+ positively selected. The receptors were sampled from a man aged 18 to 29 in good health.

This clone showed up just a few times. The rearrangement uses TRBV18 and TRBJ1-1; tentative D call: TRBD1 (6 bases). CDR1 is KGHSH and CDR2 is LQKENI in the germline V gene. Trimming shortened V by 2 bases and J by 2 bases, and 15 bases separated the two germline ends. This CDR3 has 16 amino acids. The chain's CDR3 is CASSPVQGSRNTEAFF. The CDR3 bases are TGTGCCAGCTCACCAGTTCAGGGGTCTCGTAACACTGAAGCTTTCTTT. Based on the CDR3 plus reference TRBV18 and TRBJ1-1, the full variable domain is NAGVMQNPRHLVRRRGQEARLRCSPMKGHSHVYWYRQLPEEGLKFMVYLQKENIIDESGMPKERFSAEFPKEGPSILRIQQVVRGDSAAYFCASSPVQGSRNTEAFFGQGTRLTVV.

The chain joins TRBV2 to TRBJ2-1; D uncertain. CDR1 is SNHLY and CDR2 is FYNNEI in the germline V gene. Trimming pared 5 bases from V and 6 bases from J, leaving 17 bases between. The length of the CDR3 is 15 residues. The CDR3 DNA is TGTGCCAGCAGTTCCACATGGGCGAGTTCCAATGAGCAGTTCTTC. Protein product: CASSSTWASSNEQFF.

The chain links TRBV7-3 to TRBJ2-2; the D gene is possibly TRBD1 (6 bases). Germline V gene lookup returns CDR1 SGHTA and CDR2 FQGTGA. The CDR3 has 13 residues. Trimming cost V 5 bases and J 7 bases, with 11 bases left between them. CDR3 nucleotides: TGTGCCAGCAGCCGGGAAGGGGGCGGGGAGCTGTTTTTT. This translates into CASSREGGGELFF.

This sequence joins TRBV7-3 and TRBJ2-3, with 8 bases that match TRBD2. After removal of 5 bases from V and 1 base from J, the junction contained 8 bases not matched to a gene. The CDR3 has 16 residues. Germline-derived CDR1 and CDR2 are SGHTA and FQGTGA. As DNA, the CDR3 is TGTGCCAGCAGCAAAACTAGCGGAGGGGGCACAGATACGCAGTATTTT. Its protein is CASSKTSGGGTDTQYF.

Comments on this clone: Other DNA sequences from this sample encode an identical CDR3 as well. The chain couples TRBV11-3 to TRBJ2-3, with D maybe TRBD2 (6 bases). Per germline, CDR1 SGHNT and CDR2 YENEEA. V was shortened by 1 base and J by 1 base, with 9 bases between the two germline ends. This CDR3 comprises 15 residues. CDR3 nucleotide sequence: TGTGCCAGCAGCTTAGCCGGAGGGGGCACAGATACGCAGTATTTT. It codes for CASSLAGGGTDTQYF. Full variable domain (remainder filled in from reference TRBV11-3 and TRBJ2-3): EAGVVQSPRYKIIEKKQPVAFWCNPISGHNTLYWYLQNLGQGPELLIRYENEEAVDDSQLPKDRFSAERLKGVDSTLKIQPAELGDSAVYLCASSLAGGGTDTQYFGPGTRLTVL.

The chain links TRBV18 to TRBJ1-2, with 7 bases identical to TRBD1. V shed 4 bases, J shed 4 bases, and the junction held 9 bases outside the gene matches. Germline V lookup: CDR1 KGHSH, CDR2 LQKENI. The CDR3 is 15 amino acids. The CDR3 loop is CASSRREAGGYGYTF. The CDR3 DNA is TGTGCCAGCTCACGACGGGAAGCAGGGGGCTATGGCTACACCTTC.

The chain couples TRBV6-5 to TRBJ2-5; D may be TRBD1 or TRBD2 (6 bases each). CDR3 length equals 14 residues. Germline CDR1 MNHEY, CDR2 SVGAGI. Trimming removed 6 bases at V and 5 bases at J, with 16 bases between. This chain's CDR3 is CASSTPLGGETQYF. In DNA, the CDR3 is TGTGCCAGCAGCACACCTCTAGGGGGGGAGACCCAGTACTTC.

For this clone: At the DNA level, this CDR3 is encoded by other sequences in the same sample as well. The chain is built from TRBV10-3 and TRBJ1-4, with D unresolved. Per germline, CDR1 ENHRY and CDR2 SYGVKD. V was clipped by 3 bases and J by 3 bases, with 2 bases between them. The CDR3 runs 12 residues. CDR3 sequence: CAISEPNEKLFF. CDR3 in DNA: TGTGCCATCAGTGAACCTAATGAAAAACTGTTTTTT.

This clone was counted once. The V gene is TRBV6-1, the J gene TRBJ1-1; no reliable D call. The V end lost 7 bases, the J end lost 0 bases, and 15 bases lay between the germline ends. This CDR3 is built from 15 residues. Looked up from germline, CDR1 is MNHNS and CDR2 is SASEGT. CDR3 bases: TGTGCCAGCACTCTAGAAGGCGCGTTGAACACTGAAGCTTTCTTT. Its protein product is CASTLEGALNTEAFF.

The gene calls are TRBV5-4 and TRBJ2-3; the D gene is possibly TRBD1 (6 bases). The CDR3 consists of 15 residues. Trimming removed 6 bases from V and 0 bases from J, with 14 bases in between. Germline lookup yields CDR1 SGHNT and CDR2 YYREEE (reference sequence). CDR3 sequence (DNA): TGTGCCAGCACTCCAATGGGGGCCAGCACAGATACGCAGTATTTT. Residues: CASTPMGASTDTQYF.

The chain has TRBV30 and TRBJ2-7, with 9 bases aligning to TRBD1. Germline V gene sequence: CDR1 GTSNPN, CDR2 SVGIG (reference sequence). This CDR3 region has 13 residues. With 0 bases clipped from V and 13 bases from J, the junction kept 10 bases outside the gene matches. The CDR3 coding sequence is TGTGCCTGGAGTGTAAACGACCGGGACAGGGAATACTTC. Its translation is CAWSVNDRDREYF.

The chain uses TRBV9 and TRBJ2-3; possibly TRBD1 or TRBD2 for D (5 bases each). The CDR3 runs to 13 residues. V was pared by 3 bases and J by 4 bases, with 9 bases between. In germline, CDR1 is SGDLS, CDR2 YYNGEE. The CDR3 region has the DNA TGTGCCAGCAGCGCGGGGACCGCAGATACGCAGTATTTT. It is translated as CASSAGTADTQYF.

This chain uses TRBV21-1 with TRBJ2-7. TRBV21-1 is an annotated pseudogene. The CDR3 runs to 17 residues. This CDR3 reads CASSKGGTRVFLKEQYF. The DNA of the CDR3 is TGTGCCAGCAGCAAAGGGGGGACCAGGGTATTTTTAAAGGAGCAGTACTTC.

The rearrangement links TRBV7-8 to TRBJ2-3; possible D gene TRBD2, 6 bases. Trimming pared 3 bases from V and 1 base from J, leaving 11 bases between. CDR1 and CDR2 from the germline V gene are SGHVS and FQNEAQ. The CDR3 totals 15 residues. CDR3 residues: CASSLAGLGTDTQYF. In DNA, the CDR3 is TGTGCCAGCAGCTTGGCGGGGCTTGGCACAGATACGCAGTATTTT.

This chain connects TRBV7-2 to TRBJ2-6; TRBD2 is a possible D gene (5 bases). The CDR3 extends over 16 amino acids. The V and J ends lost 3 bases and 0 bases respectively, with 9 bases between them. Germline CDR1 SGHTA, CDR2 FQGNSA. CDR3 sequence: CASSLPTSSGANVLTF. The CDR3 DNA is TGTGCCAGCAGCTTGCCTACTAGCTCTGGGGCCAACGTCCTGACTTTC. Full variable domain (outside the CDR3, taken from reference TRBV7-2 and TRBJ2-6): GAGVSQSPSNKVTEKGKDVELRCDPISGHTALYWYRQSLGQGLEFLIYFQGNSAPDKSGLPSDRFSAERTGGSVSTLTIQRTQQEDSAVYLCASSLPTSSGANVLTFGAGSRLTVL.

This chain connects TRBV6-5 to TRBJ1-5, with 7 bases identical to TRBD1. Germline V gene sequence: CDR1 MNHEY, CDR2 SVGAGI. The CDR3 is 15 residues long. With V trimmed by 6 bases and J by 0 bases, 5 bases remained unmatched. The CDR3 protein is CASRMDRYSNQPQHF. As DNA, the CDR3 is TGTGCCAGCAGGATGGACAGGTATAGCAATCAGCCCCAGCATTTT.

The gene calls are TRBV5-4 and TRBJ2-2; 8 nucleotides align to TRBD1. The trim removed 0 bases at V and 1 base at J, leaving 2 bases unmatched. There are 16 residues in the CDR3. The germline V gene encodes CDR1 SGHNT and CDR2 YYREEE (reference sequence). The CDR3 spells CASSLGGQVNTGELFF. Here the CDR3 DNA reads TGTGCCAGCAGCTTGGGGGGACAGGTGAACACCGGGGAGCTGTTTTTT.

The table lists this clone with a count of one. The chain links TRBV6-6 to TRBJ2-2; D not certain. This CDR3 contains 12 residues. CDR1 and CDR2 from the germline V gene are MNHNY and SVGAGI (reference sequence). V lost 6 bases and J lost 7, with 9 bases in between. The CDR3 here is CASSHGVGELFF. DNA for the CDR3: TGTGCCAGCAGCCACGGTGTCGGGGAGCTGTTTTTT.